This TCR beta chain was sequenced in a study of human T cells and chemical hapten exposure. On the study more broadly: Minor volume differences among pooled libraries chiefly drove per-sample TCR yield variation.

Notes on this clonotype: Germline is not matched at one junction end, which may reflect a read error.

MiXCR, run by TCRdb on the 5' RACE reads, gives a single entry per CDR3 protein. Of about 140,000 distinct CDR3 sequences listed, roughly 4% are singletons. The starting material, unfractionated whole blood, was used for total RNA extraction. The CDR3 has 12 residues. CDR1 and CDR2 from the germline V gene are SGHTA and FQGNSA. The TCR sequence derives from a female donor in good health. The chain links TRBV7-2 to TRBJ2-3; D gene uncertain. The CDR3 sequence is CASSVATDTQYF. The CDR3 nucleotides are TGTGCCAGCAGCGTAGCCACAGATACGCAGTATTTT.